Shown below are 21 T cell receptor beta chains from a single sample sequenced in a study of T-cell reconstitution after alpha-beta-depleted transplantation in children. As it was prepared, the TCRbeta library received unique molecular identifiers. TCRdb fed the PCR reads into MiXCR, producing one record per CDR3 protein. The sample includes about 240,000 distinct CDR3 sequences, approximately 12% of them seen just once. The starting material was PBMCs from the stem cell graft donor, obtained from the stem cell graft. These receptors all come from a human donor who donated a stem cell graft to a child with acute lymphoblastic leukemia.

This clonotype was detected ten times or more. V usage is TRBV10-3 and J usage is TRBJ2-3; TRBD1 aligns across 7 bases. The CDR3 has 14 residues. Germline V CDR1 and CDR2: ENHRY, SYGVKD. V lost 1 base to trimming and J lost 6 bases; unmatched junction nucleotides: 4. The DNA for the CDR3 is TGTGCCATCAGTGAGTTGACAGGGACCGATACGCAGTATTTT. This codes for CAISELTGTDTQYF.

This clonotype was counted a few times. The V and J genes are TRBV7-3 and TRBJ2-1, with D tentatively TRBD2 (6 bases). Trimming took 0 bases from V and 10 from J, leaving 22 bases between them. CDR1 is SGHTA, CDR2 FQGTGA, per germline. This CDR3 has 17 amino acids. The CDR3 here is CASSLTQKLAEPGEQFF. The CDR3 coding sequence is TGTGCCAGCAGCTTAACGCAGAAACTAGCTGAACCGGGGGAGCAGTTCTTC.

This clonotype was observed many times. The chain is built from TRBV7-9 and TRBJ1-5, with D perhaps matching TRBD1 (6 bases). Trimming removed 5 bases from V and 3 bases from J, with 23 bases in between. Germline CDR1 reads SEHNR; CDR2 reads FQNEAQ (reference sequence). CDR3 length: 18 amino acids. The DNA of the CDR3 is TGTGCCAGCAGCCGACCCGGCGCAGGGGTCGTAACCAATCAGCCCCAGCATTTT. Translating it yields CASSRPGAGVVTNQPQHF.

The chain recombines TRBV5-1 with TRBJ2-1, with 8 bases aligning to TRBD1. Germline-derived CDR1 and CDR2 are SGHRS and YFSETQ. V shed 0 bases and J 8 bases; nucleotides not matched to a gene: 7. The CDR3 extends over 15 amino acids. CDR3: CASSLVQGAGDEQFF. The CDR3 bases are TGCGCCAGCAGCTTGGTGCAGGGGGCTGGCGATGAGCAGTTCTTC.

This rearrangement joins TRBV12-1 to TRBJ2-1; TRBD1 is the table's D call, not checked against the DNA. TRBV12-1 is recorded as a pseudogene. The length of the CDR3 is 13 residues. The CDR3 is CASSFGFQGERFF. The CDR3 nucleotides are TGTGCCAGCAGCTTCGGGTTTCAGGGGGAGCGGTTCTTC.

This clonotype was counted at least ten times. This rearrangement joins TRBV5-8 to TRBJ1-1, with D possibly matching TRBD1 (6 bases). With 0 bases removed from V and 7 bases from J, the gap between germline ends came to 13 bases. The germline V gene has CDR1 SGHTS and CDR2 YDEGEE. The CDR3 covers 14 residues. CDR3 bases: TGTGCCAGCAGCTTGGCCCTCAGGGGAGTTGAAGCTTTCTTT. This translates into CASSLALRGVEAFF.

This clonotype appeared many times. The chain employs TRBV6-1 and TRBJ2-2; tentative D call: TRBD1 (5 bases). This CDR3 region has 14 residues. CDR1 and CDR2 from the germline V gene are MNHNS and SASEGT. The V end was cut by 6 bases, the J end by 6 bases, with 14 bases between. This chain's CDR3 is CASRDTSRAGELFF. Written as DNA, the CDR3 is TGTGCCAGCAGGGACACAAGCAGGGCCGGGGAGCTGTTTTTT.

This clonotype was counted at least ten times. The rearrangement joins TRBV20-1 to TRBJ2-1, with D perhaps given as TRBD1 or TRBD2 (6 bases each). From germline, CDR1 is DFQATT and CDR2 SNEGSKA (reference sequence). This CDR3 has 12 amino acids. The V and J ends lost 7 bases and 2 bases respectively, with 9 bases between them. CDR3 DNA sequence: TGCAGTGGGGGGGCCCCCTACAATGAGCAGTTCTTC. This encodes CSGGAPYNEQFF.

This clonotype was seen many times. The chain recombines TRBV12-3 or TRBV12-4 with TRBJ2-3, with 11 bases identical to TRBD2. V shed 5 bases, J shed 3 bases, and the junction held 4 bases outside the gene matches. The CDR3 covers 15 residues. The CDR3 sequence: CASSRGLAGTDTQYF. In DNA, the CDR3 is TGTGCCAGCAGTCGTGGACTAGCGGGTACAGATACGCAGTATTTT.

This clonotype appeared once. This may stem from a read error, because a much larger clone lies one nucleotide away. The chain links TRBV4-2 to TRBJ1-1; maybe TRBD1 (5 bases). Germline V gene lookup returns CDR1 LGHNA and CDR2 YNFKEQ. This CDR3 region has 12 residues. The CDR3 DNA sequence: TGTGCCAGCCGCCAAGGGGACGTTGAAGCTTTCTTT. It encodes CASRQGDVEAFF.

This clonotype has more than one count but fewer than ten. The gene calls are TRBV29-1 and TRBJ2-3; TRBD1 matches at 8 bases. Germline-derived CDR1 and CDR2 are SQVTM and ANQGSEA. J gave up 2 bases and V 3 bases, and 1 base lay outside the gene matches. The CDR3 totals 13 residues. CDR3 region: CSVEDRDTDTQYF. The DNA of the CDR3 is TGCAGCGTTGAGGACAGGGACACAGATACGCAGTATTTT.

The table lists this clonotype with many counts. The chain employs TRBV9 and TRBJ2-5; 9 positions match TRBD1. Germline-derived CDR1 and CDR2 are SGDLS and YYNGEE. The CDR3 runs to 16 residues. Trimming took 3 bases from V and 5 from J; bases not matched to a gene: 11. The CDR3 spells CASSASGQGASETQYF. Here the CDR3 DNA reads TGTGCCAGCAGCGCCTCGGGACAGGGAGCATCGGAGACCCAGTACTTC.

This clonotype was seen a handful of times. The J gene is TRBJ1-2, the V gene TRBV5-1; D remains ambiguous. The length of the CDR3 is 13 residues. Germline assignment: CDR1 SGHRS and CDR2 YFSETQ. V was pared by 0 bases and J by 6 bases, with 9 bases between. The chain's CDR3 is CASSLEAVDGYTF. For the CDR3, the DNA is TGCGCCAGCAGCTTGGAGGCGGTAGATGGCTACACCTTC.

In its sample, this clonotype was seen many times. The V call is TRBV12-3 or TRBV12-4, the J call TRBJ1-5; D is perhaps TRBD1 (5 bases). Trimming pared 7 bases from V and 3 bases from J, leaving 10 bases between. The length of the CDR3 is 13 residues. The CDR3 DNA reads as TGTGCCAGCACCCGGACATCCAATCAGCCCCAGCATTTT. Protein sequence: CASTRTSNQPQHF.

This clonotype was recorded at least ten times. At one end, the junction sequence differs from germline, possibly due to a read error. The J gene is TRBJ2-4, the V gene TRBV28; 9 bases map to TRBD2. The germline gives CDR1 MDHEN, CDR2 SYDVKM. This CDR3 comprises 12 residues. As DNA, the CDR3 is TGTGCCAGCAGTTTAGGTTCGGGACTAGCATTCTTC. Its protein is CASSLGSGLAFF.

The table lists this clonotype with many counts. This chain uses TRBV19 with TRBJ1-1; D call uncertain. Trimming left V 1 base short and J 4 bases short, with 7 bases between. This CDR3 has 13 residues. Germline V gene lookup returns CDR1 LNHDA and CDR2 SQIVND (reference sequence). The CDR3 loop is CASSIVGSTEAFF. The CDR3 DNA is TGTGCCAGTAGTATAGTGGGGAGCACTGAAGCTTTCTTT.

This clonotype appeared once. The J gene is TRBJ2-7, the V gene TRBV5-4; 14 nucleotides match TRBD2. The V gene end was trimmed by 4 bases and the J gene end by 4 bases; junction bases not matched to a gene: 4. Germline-derived CDR1 and CDR2 are SGHNT and YYREEE (reference sequence). The length of the CDR3 is 15 residues. The CDR3, as DNA: TGTGCCAGCAGCGTGGGACTAGCGGGGGAATACGAGCAGTACTTC. Translating it yields CASSVGLAGEYEQYF. Together with reference TRBV5-4 and TRBJ2-7, the CDR3 gives the full variable domain: ETGVTQSPTHLIKTRGQQVTLRCSSQSGHNTVSWYQQALGQGPQFIFQYYREEENGRGNFPPRFSGLQFPNYSSELNVNALELDDSALYLCASSVGLAGEYEQYFGPGTRLTVT.

This clonotype has at least ten counts. The CDR3 is CSGLGDAEQYF. For the CDR3, the DNA is TGCAGTGGTCTGGGGGACGCCGAGCAGTACTTC. The V call is TRBV20-1, the J call TRBJ2-7; D could derive from TRBD1 or TRBD2 (5 bases each). The CDR3 consists of 11 residues. Between the trimmed V and J ends, which lost 7 bases and 6 bases, there was a span of 13 bases. Germline values: CDR1 DFQATT, CDR2 SNEGSKA (reference sequence).

There are a few counts of this clonotype. Written as DNA, the CDR3 is TGTGCCAGCAGCCCCCGGACAGGGGGCACTGGCGGGGAGCTGTTTTTT. Its protein product is CASSPRTGGTGGELFF. V and J are TRBV7-2 and TRBJ2-2; 11 nucleotides align to TRBD1. After removal of 5 bases from V and 7 bases from J, the junction contained 9 bases not matched to a gene. This CDR3 contains 16 residues. Germline V gene sequence: CDR1 SGHTA, CDR2 FQGNSA.

Ten or more counts support this clonotype. The V and J genes are TRBV7-2 and TRBJ1-3, with D possibly being TRBD1 (5 bases). Between the trimmed V and J ends, which lost 1 base and 8 bases, there was a span of 12 bases. CDR3 size: 14 residues. Germline values: CDR1 SGHTA, CDR2 FQGNSA. The CDR3 nucleotides are TGTGCCAGCAGCTTAGGAGTTCAGGGCTACACCATATATTTT. Protein: CASSLGVQGYTIYF.

This clonotype has ten or more counts. This chain links TRBV12-3 or TRBV12-4 with TRBJ1-5; D is unclear. The CDR3 runs 14 residues. Trimming took 6 bases from V and 8 from J, leaving 17 bases between them. The CDR3 is CASSEGGSPKPQHF. CDR3 DNA: TGTGCCAGCAGCGAAGGCGGCAGTCCCAAGCCCCAGCATTTT.